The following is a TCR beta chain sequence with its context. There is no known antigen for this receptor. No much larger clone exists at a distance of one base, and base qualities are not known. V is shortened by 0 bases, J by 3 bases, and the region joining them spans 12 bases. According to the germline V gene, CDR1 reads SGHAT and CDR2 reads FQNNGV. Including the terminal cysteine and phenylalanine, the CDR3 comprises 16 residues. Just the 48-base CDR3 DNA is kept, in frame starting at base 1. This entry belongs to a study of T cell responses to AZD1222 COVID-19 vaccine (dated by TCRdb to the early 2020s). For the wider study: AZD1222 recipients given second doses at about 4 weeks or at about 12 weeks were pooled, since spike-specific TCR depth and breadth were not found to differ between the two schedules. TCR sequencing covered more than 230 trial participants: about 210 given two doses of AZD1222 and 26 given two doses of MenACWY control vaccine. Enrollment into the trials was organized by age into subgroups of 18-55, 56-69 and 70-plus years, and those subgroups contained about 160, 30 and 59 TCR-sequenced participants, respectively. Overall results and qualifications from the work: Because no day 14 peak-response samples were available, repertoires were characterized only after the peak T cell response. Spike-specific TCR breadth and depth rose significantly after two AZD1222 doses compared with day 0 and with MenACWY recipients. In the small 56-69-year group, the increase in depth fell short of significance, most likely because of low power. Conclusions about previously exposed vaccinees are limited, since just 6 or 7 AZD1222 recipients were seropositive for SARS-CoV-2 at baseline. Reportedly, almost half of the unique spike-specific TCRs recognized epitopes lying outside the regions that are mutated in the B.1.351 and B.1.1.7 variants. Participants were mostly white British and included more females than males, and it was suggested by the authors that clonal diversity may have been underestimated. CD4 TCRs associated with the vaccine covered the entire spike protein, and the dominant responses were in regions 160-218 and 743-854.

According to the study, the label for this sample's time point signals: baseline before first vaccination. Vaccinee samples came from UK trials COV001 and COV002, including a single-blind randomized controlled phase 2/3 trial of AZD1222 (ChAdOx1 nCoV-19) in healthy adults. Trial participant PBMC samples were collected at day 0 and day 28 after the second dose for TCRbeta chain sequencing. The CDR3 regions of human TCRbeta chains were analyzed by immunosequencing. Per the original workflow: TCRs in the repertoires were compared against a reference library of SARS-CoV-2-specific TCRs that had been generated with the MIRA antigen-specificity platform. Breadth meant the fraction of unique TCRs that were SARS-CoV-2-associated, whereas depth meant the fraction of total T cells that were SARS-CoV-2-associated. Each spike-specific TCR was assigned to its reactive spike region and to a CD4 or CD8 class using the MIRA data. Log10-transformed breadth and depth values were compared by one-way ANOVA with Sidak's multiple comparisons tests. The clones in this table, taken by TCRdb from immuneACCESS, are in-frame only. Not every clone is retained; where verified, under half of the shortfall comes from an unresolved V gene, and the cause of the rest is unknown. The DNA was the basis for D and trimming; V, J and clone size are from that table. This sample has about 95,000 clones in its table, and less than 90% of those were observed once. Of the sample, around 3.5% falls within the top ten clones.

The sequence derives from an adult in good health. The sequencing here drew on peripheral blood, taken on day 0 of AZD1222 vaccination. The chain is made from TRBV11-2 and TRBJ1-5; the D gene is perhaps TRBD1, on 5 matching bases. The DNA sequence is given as TGTGCCAGCAGCTTAGATTCAGGGAGGCACAATCAGCCCCAGCATTTT. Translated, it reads CASSLDSGRHNQPQHF.